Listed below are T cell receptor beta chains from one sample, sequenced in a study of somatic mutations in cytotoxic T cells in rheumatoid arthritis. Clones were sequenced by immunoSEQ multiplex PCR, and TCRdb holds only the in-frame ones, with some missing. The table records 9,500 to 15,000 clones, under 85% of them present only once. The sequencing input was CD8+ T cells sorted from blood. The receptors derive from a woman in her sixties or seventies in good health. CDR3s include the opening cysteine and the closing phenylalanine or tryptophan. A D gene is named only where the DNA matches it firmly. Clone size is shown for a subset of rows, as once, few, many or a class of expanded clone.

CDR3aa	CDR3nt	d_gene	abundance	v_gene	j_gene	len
CSDGTGETQYF	TGCAGCGATGGGACAGGGGAGACCCAGTACTTC	TRBD1	NA	TRBV29-1	TRBJ2-5	11
CASSEWEPDTDTQYF	TGTGCCAGCAGTGAATGGGAGCCGGACACAGATACGCAGTATTTT	NA	NA	TRBV2	TRBJ2-3	15
CASRGGYYGYTF	TGTGCCAGCAGGGGGGGGTACTATGGCTACACCTTC	NA	NA	TRBV27	TRBJ1-2	12
CASGGTASSYEQYF	TGTGCCAGCGGCGGGACAGCGTCATCCTACGAGCAGTACTTC	NA	NA	TRBV6-1	TRBJ2-7	14
CASSQDFGVGSYEQYF	TGTGCCAGCAGCCAAGATTTCGGGGTGGGCTCCTACGAGCAGTACTTC	NA	NA	TRBV14	TRBJ2-7	16
CASSEGRGGEDTQYF	TGTGCCAGCAGTGAAGGGCGGGGGGGCGAAGATACGCAGTATTTT	TRBD2	NA	TRBV6-4	TRBJ2-3	15
CASSEEGSSTDTQYF	TGTGCCAGCAGCGAAGAGGGCAGTAGCACAGATACGCAGTATTTT	NA	NA	TRBV9	TRBJ2-3	15
CASSEKALSEADTQYF	TGTGCCAGCAGTGAAAAGGCACTGTCCGAGGCAGATACGCAGTATTTT	NA	NA	TRBV6-4	TRBJ2-3	16
CASSVDRAADTQYF	TGTGCCAGCAGTGTGGACAGGGCTGCAGATACGCAGTATTTT	TRBD1	NA	TRBV2	TRBJ2-3	14
CASKPGHSYGYTF	TGTGCCAGCAAGCCGGGACATTCCTATGGCTACACCTTC	NA	NA	TRBV27	TRBJ1-2	13
CASRGTEQETQYF	TGTGCCAGCCGGGGGACAGAACAAGAGACCCAGTACTTC	NA	NA	TRBV5-4	TRBJ2-5	13
CASSTGGSVNTEAFF	TGTGCCAGCAGCACAGGGGGATCGGTGAACACTGAAGCTTTCTTT	TRBD1	NA	TRBV6-5	TRBJ1-1	15
CASSLTGWDEQFF	TGTGCTAGCAGCTTAACAGGTTGGGATGAGCAGTTCTTC	NA	NA	TRBV7-7	TRBJ2-1	13
CASKRGGNEQFF	TGTGCCAGTAAGCGGGGGGGCAATGAGCAGTTCTTC	TRBD2	NA	TRBV28	TRBJ2-1	12
CASYGEGPYEQYF	TGTGCCAGCTATGGCGAGGGCCCCTACGAGCAGTACTTC	NA	NA	TRBV2	TRBJ2-7	13
CASSLMTGGGGNTIYF	TGTGCCAGCAGTTTGATGACAGGGGGCGGTGGAAACACCATATATTTT	TRBD1	NA	TRBV28	TRBJ1-3	16
CASRERGAQETQYF	TGTGCCAGCAGGGAGCGGGGAGCCCAAGAGACCCAGTACTTC	TRBD2	NA	TRBV7-8	TRBJ2-5	14
CATRTTGENEQFF	TGTGCCACCAGGACGACAGGGGAGAATGAGCAGTTCTTC	TRBD1	NA	TRBV15	TRBJ2-1	13
CASSLQGTGELFF	TGTGCCAGCAGTTTACAGGGAACCGGGGAGCTGTTTTTT	NA	NA	TRBV27	TRBJ2-2	13
CAWSWGAGNTIYF	TGTGCCTGGAGTTGGGGGGCTGGAAACACCATATATTTT	NA	NA	TRBV30	TRBJ1-3	13
CASSLVGQGAVGTDTQYF	TGTGCCAGCAGTTTAGTGGGACAGGGGGCCGTTGGCACAGATACGCAGTATTTT	TRBD1	NA	TRBV28	TRBJ2-3	18
CASSGRTADGANVLTF	TGTGCCAGCAGCGGACGGACAGCGGATGGGGCCAACGTCCTGACTTTC	NA	NA	TRBV9	TRBJ2-6	16
CASSQGASTHHDEQFF	TGTGCCAGCAGCCAAGGGGCCAGCACCCACCACGATGAGCAGTTCTTC	NA	NA	TRBV4-2	TRBJ2-1	16
CASSLRGQGNNEQFF	TGTGCCAGCAGCTTGAGGGGACAGGGGAACAATGAGCAGTTCTTC	TRBD1	once	TRBV5-8	TRBJ2-1	15
CASSLLTSGGETQYF	TGTGCCAGCAGCTTACTTACTAGCGGGGGAGAGACCCAGTACTTC	TRBD2	medium-sized	TRBV7-9	TRBJ2-5	15
CASRRAGTSGFQETQYF	TGTGCCAGCAGACGAGCCGGGACTAGCGGGTTTCAAGAGACCCAGTACTTC	TRBD2	NA	TRBV2	TRBJ2-5	17
CASSGRTLYGYTF	TGTGCCAGCAGCGGTAGAACCCTATATGGCTACACCTTC	NA	NA	TRBV6-1	TRBJ1-2	13
CASSPPRQGENTEAFF	TGTGCCAGCAGCCCCCCAAGACAGGGGGAGAACACTGAAGCTTTCTTT	TRBD1	NA	TRBV7-9	TRBJ1-1	16
CAITQNNYGYTF	TGTGCCATCACACAGAATAACTATGGCTACACCTTC	NA	NA	TRBV10-3	TRBJ1-2	12
CASSPSQGAHTEAFF	TGTGCCAGCAGCCCATCCCAGGGGGCGCATACTGAAGCTTTCTTT	TRBD1	NA	TRBV9	TRBJ1-1	15
CASSPSGGGTDTQYF	TGTGCCAGCAGTCCTAGCGGGGGTGGCACAGATACGCAGTATTTT	TRBD2	NA	TRBV5-4	TRBJ2-3	15